This record concerns one T cell receptor (beta chain) sequence. Its cognate antigen is unknown. This entry belongs to a study of glioma-infiltrating T cells after dendritic cell vaccination. Study information: Autologous tumor lysate-pulsed dendritic cell vaccination was given between the early 2000s and the early 2010s. Study-wide results and limits: Complete blood and tumor specimen sets were limited to few patients.

TCRdb's table, derived via immunoSEQ multiplex PCR, lists solely in-frame clones and lacks some. Among tens of thousands of clones listed, approximately 78% were seen once. The CDR3 contains 17 residues. Looked up from germline, CDR1 is SGHRS and CDR2 is YFSETQ. J gave up 8 bases and V 4 bases, and 12 bases lay outside the gene matches. This sequence originates from a human donor with glioblastoma. The chain combines TRBV5-1 with TRBJ1-6, with 10 bases matching TRBD1. Sequenced material: blood, taken before dendritic cell vaccination. CDR3 DNA: TGCGCCAGCAGCCCGAGACAGGGGGCGGGAGCTTATTCACCCCTCCACTTT. Its protein product is CASSPRQGAGAYSPLHF.